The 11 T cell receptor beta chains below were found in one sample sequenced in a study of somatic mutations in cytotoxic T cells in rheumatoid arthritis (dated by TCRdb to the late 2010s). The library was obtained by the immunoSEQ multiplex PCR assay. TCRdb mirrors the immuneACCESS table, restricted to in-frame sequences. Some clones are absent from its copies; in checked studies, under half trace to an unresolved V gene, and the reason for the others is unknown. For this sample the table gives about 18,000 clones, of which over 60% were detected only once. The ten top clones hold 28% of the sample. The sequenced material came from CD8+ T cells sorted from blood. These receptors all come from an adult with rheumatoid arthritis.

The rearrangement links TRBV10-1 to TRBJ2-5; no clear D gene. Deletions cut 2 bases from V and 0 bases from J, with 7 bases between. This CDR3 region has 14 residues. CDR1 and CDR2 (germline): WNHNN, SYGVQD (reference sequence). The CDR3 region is CASSEKGNQETQYF. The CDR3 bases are TGCGCCAGCAGTGAGAAGGGAAACCAAGAGACCCAGTACTTC.

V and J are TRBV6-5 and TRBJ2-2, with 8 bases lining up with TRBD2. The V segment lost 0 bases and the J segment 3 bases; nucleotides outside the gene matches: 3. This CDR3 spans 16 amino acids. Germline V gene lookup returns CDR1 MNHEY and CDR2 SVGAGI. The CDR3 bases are TGTGCCAGCAGTTACTCCAGCGGGAGCGACACCGGGGAGCTGTTTTTT. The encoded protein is CASSYSSGSDTGELFF.

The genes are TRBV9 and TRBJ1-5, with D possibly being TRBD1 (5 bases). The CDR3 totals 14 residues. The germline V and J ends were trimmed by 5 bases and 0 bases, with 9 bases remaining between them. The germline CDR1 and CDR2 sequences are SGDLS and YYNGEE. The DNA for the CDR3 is TGTGCCAGCAGTGCCGGGACTAGCAATCAGCCCCAGCATTTT. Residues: CASSAGTSNQPQHF.

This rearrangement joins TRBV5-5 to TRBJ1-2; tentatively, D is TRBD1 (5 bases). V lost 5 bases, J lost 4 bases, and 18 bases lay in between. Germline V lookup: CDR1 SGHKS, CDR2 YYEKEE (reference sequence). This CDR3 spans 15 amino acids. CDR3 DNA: TGTGCCAGCAGTTGGGTACAGGCGGACCTCTATGGCTACACCTTC. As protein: CASSWVQADLYGYTF.

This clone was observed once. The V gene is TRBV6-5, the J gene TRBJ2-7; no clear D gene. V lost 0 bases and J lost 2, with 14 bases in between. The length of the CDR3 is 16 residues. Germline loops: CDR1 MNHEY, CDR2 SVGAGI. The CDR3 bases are TGTGCCAGCAGTTACTCCTCGGGTGGAGAGACCTACGAGCAGTACTTC. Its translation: CASSYSSGGETYEQYF.

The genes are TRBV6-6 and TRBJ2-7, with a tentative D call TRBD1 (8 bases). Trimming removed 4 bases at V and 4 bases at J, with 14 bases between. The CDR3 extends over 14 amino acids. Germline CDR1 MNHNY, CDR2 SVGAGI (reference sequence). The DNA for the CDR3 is TGTGCCAGCAGTTTTACAGGGGGGGGATACGAGCAGTACTTC. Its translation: CASSFTGGGYEQYF.

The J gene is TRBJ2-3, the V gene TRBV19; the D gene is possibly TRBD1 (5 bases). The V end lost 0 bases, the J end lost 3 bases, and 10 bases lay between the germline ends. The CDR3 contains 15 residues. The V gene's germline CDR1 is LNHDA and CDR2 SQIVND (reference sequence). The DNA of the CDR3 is TGTGCCAGTAGTATAGAGACAGCGCAGACAGATACGCAGTATTTT. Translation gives CASSIETAQTDTQYF.

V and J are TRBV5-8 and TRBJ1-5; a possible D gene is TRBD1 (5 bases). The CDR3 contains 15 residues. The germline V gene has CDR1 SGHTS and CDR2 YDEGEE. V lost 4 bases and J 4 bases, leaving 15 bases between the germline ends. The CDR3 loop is CASSDLVAGNQPQHF. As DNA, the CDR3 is TGTGCCAGCAGCGATCTGGTGGCAGGGAATCAGCCCCAGCATTTT.

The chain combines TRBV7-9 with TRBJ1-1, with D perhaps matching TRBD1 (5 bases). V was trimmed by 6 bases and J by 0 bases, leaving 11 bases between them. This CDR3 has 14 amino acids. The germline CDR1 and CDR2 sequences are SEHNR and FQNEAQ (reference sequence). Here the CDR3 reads CASRQRQLNTEAFF. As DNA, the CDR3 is TGTGCCAGCAGACAGAGACAGTTGAACACTGAAGCTTTCTTT.

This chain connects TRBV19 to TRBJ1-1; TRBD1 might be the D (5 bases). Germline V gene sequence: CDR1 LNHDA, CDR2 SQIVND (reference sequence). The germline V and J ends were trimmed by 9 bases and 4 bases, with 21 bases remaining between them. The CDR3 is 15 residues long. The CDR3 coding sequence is TGTGCCAGCCAGACTCGGGGCGGTGCTGGCACTGAAGCTTTCTTT. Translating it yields CASQTRGGAGTEAFF.

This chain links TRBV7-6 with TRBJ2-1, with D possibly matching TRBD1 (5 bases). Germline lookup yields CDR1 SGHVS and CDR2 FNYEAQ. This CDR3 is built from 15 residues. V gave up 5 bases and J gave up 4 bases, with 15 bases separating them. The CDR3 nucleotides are TGTGCCAGCAGCCCCCCAGGGCCCCTATACAATGAGCAGTTCTTC. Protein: CASSPPGPLYNEQFF.